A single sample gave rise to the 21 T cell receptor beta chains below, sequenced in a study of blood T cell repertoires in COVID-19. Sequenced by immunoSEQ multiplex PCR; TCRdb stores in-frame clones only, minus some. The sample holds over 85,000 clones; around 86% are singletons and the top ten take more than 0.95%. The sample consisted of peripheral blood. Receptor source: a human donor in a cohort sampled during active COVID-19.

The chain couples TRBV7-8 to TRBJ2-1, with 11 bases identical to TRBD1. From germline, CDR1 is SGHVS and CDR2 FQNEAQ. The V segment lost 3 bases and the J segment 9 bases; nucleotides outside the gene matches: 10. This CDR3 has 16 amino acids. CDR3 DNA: TGTGCCAGCAGCTTTGGACAGGGGGCAAAATGGGGTGAGCAGTTCTTC. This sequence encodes CASSFGQGAKWGEQFF. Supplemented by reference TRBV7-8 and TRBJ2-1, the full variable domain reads GAGVSQSPRYKVAKRGQDVALRCDPISGHVSLFWYQQALGQGPEFLTYFQNEAQLDKSGLPSDRFFAERPEGSVSTLKIQRTQQEDSAVYLCASSFGQGAKWGEQFFGPGTRLTVL.

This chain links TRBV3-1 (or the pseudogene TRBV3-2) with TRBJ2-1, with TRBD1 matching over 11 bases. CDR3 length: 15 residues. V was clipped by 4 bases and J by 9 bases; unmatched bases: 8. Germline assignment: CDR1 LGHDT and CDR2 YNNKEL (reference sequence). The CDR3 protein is CASSPRGQGAGEQFF. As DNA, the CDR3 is TGTGCCAGCAGCCCCCGCGGACAGGGGGCAGGTGAGCAGTTCTTC.

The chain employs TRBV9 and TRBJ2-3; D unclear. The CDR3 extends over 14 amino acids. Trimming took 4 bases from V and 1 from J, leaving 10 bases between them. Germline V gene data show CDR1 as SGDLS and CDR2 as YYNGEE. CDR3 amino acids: CASSFGSGTDTQYF. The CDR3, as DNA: TGTGCCAGCAGCTTCGGGTCCGGCACAGATACGCAGTATTTT.

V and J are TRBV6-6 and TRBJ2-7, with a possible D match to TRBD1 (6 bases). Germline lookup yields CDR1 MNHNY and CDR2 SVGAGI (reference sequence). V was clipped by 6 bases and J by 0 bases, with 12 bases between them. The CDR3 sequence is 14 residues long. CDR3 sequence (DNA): TGTGCCAGCAGCTTACAGGGTGACTCCTACGAGCAGTACTTC. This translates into CASSLQGDSYEQYF.

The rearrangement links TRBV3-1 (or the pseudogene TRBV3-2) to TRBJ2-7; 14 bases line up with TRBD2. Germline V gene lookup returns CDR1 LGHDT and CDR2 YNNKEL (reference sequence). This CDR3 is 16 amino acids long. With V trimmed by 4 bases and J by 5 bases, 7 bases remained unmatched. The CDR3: CASSLYGTSGSNEQYF. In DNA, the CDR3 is TGTGCCAGCAGCCTTTATGGGACTAGCGGGAGTAACGAGCAGTACTTC.

The CDR3 loop is CASSLSATNEKLFF. CDR3 bases: TGCGCCAGCAGCTTGTCAGCAACTAATGAAAAACTGTTTTTT. J is TRBJ1-4 and V is TRBV5-1, with unresolved D. With 1 base removed from V and 0 bases from J, the gap between germline ends came to 4 bases. Looked up from germline, CDR1 is SGHRS and CDR2 is YFSETQ. This CDR3 region has 14 residues.

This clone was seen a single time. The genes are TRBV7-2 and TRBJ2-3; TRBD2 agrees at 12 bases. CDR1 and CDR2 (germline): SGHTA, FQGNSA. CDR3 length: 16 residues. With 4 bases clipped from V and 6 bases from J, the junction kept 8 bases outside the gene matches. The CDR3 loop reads CASSSRLAGDKDTQYF. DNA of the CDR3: TGTGCCAGCAGCTCCCGACTAGCGGGAGATAAGGATACGCAGTATTTT.

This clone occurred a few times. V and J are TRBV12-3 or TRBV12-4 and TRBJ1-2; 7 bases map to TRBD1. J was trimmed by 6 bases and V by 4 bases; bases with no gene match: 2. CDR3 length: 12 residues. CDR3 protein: CASSYRGHGYTF. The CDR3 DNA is TGTGCCAGCAGTTACAGGGGCCATGGCTACACCTTC.

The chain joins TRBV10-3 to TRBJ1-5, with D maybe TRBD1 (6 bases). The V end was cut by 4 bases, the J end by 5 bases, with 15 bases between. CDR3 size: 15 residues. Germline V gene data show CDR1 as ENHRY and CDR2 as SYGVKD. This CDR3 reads CAISVGAGGDQPQHF. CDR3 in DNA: TGTGCCATCAGTGTGGGGGCAGGTGGGGATCAGCCCCAGCATTTT.

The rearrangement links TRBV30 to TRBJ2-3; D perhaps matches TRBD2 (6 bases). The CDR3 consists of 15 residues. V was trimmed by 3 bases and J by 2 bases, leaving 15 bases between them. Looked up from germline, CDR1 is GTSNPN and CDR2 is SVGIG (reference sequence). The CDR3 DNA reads TGTGCCTGGAGCCCTGGGACTTCGTACACAGATACGCAGTATTTT. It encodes CAWSPGTSYTDTQYF.

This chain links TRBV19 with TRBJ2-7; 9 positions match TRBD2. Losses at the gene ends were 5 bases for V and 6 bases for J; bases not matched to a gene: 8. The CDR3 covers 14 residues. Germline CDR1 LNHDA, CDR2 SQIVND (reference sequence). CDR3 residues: CASSPGTSLREQYF. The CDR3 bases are TGTGCCAGTAGTCCGGGGACTAGCCTCCGCGAGCAGTACTTC.

The CDR3 reads CASSFKGGTGGSMNTEAFF. CDR3 DNA: TGCGCCAGCAGCTTCAAAGGGGGGACAGGGGGAAGCATGAACACTGAAGCTTTCTTT. This rearrangement joins TRBV5-1 to TRBJ1-1; 11 nucleotides agree with TRBD1. With 2 bases clipped from V and 0 bases from J, the junction kept 12 bases outside the gene matches. This CDR3 has 19 residues. The germline gives CDR1 SGHRS, CDR2 YFSETQ.

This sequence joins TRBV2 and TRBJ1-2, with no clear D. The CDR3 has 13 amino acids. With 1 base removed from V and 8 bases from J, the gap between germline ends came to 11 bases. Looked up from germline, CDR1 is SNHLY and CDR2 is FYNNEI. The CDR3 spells CASSEEQPKGYTF. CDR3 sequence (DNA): TGTGCCAGCAGTGAAGAACAGCCTAAGGGCTACACCTTC.

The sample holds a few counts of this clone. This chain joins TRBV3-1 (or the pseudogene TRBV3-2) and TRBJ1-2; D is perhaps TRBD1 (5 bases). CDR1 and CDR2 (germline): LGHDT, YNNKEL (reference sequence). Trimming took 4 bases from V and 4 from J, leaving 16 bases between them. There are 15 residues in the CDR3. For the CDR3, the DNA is TGTGCCAGCAGCCGCAGCCAGCCAGGGATCTATGGCTACACCTTC. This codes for CASSRSQPGIYGYTF.

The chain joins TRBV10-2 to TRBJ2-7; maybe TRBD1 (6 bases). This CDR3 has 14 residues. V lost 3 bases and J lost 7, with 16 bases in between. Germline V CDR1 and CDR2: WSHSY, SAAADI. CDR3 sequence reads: CASSEAWTEVEQYF. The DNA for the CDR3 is TGCGCCAGCAGTGAAGCGTGGACAGAGGTTGAGCAGTACTTC.

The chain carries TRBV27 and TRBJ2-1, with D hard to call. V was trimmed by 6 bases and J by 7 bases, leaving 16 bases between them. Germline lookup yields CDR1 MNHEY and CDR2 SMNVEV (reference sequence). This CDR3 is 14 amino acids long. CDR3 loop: CASRSQERNNEQFF. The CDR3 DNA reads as TGTGCCAGCAGGAGCCAGGAAAGAAATAATGAGCAGTTCTTC.

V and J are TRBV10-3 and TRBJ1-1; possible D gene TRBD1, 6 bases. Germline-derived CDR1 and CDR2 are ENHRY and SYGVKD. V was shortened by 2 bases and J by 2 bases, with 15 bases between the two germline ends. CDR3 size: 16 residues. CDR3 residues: CAISEGLGAENTEAFF. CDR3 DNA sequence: TGTGCCATCAGTGAGGGTCTGGGGGCGGAAAACACTGAAGCTTTCTTT.

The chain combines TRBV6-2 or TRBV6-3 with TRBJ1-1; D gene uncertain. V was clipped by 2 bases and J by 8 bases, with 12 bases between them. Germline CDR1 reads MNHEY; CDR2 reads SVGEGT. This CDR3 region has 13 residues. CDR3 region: CASSYDKGREAFF. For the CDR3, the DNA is TGTGCCAGCAGTTACGATAAAGGCAGGGAAGCTTTCTTT.

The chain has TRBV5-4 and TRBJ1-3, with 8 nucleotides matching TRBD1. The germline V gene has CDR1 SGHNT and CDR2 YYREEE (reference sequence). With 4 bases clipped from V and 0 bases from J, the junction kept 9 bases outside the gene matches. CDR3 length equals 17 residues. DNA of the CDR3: TGTGCCAGCAGCCAGGCGACAGGGGTCCTCTCTGGAAACACCATATATTTT. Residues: CASSQATGVLSGNTIYF.

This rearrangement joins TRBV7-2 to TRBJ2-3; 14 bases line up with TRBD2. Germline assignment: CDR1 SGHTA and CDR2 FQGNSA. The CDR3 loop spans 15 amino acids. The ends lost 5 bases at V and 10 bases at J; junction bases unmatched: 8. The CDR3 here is CASSQQTSGRAPQYF. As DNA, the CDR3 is TGTGCCAGCAGCCAACAGACTAGCGGGAGGGCTCCGCAGTATTTT.

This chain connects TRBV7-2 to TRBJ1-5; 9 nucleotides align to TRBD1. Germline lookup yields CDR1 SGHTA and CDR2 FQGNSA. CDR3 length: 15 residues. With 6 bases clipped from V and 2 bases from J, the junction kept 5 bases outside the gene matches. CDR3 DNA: TGTGCCAGCAGTCCACAGGGGGCCGGCAATCAGCCCCAGCATTTT. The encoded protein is CASSPQGAGNQPQHF.